This TCR beta chain was sequenced during a study of cytomegalovirus exposure and HLA in healthy donors. Turning to this clone: Its antigen is not known.

With 60 Vbeta and 13 Jbeta primers, the PCR was carried out. TCRdb's copy holds only in-frame clones and misses some; the assay was immunoSEQ multiplex PCR. The top ten clones hold 5.7% of a sample with about 180,000 clones, less than 85% of them seen once. Findings and limits, study-wide: Sequences of the TCR beta chain were said to predict the HLA-A and HLA-B alleles of most subjects accurately. Association of approximately 18,000 TCR beta sequences with HLA alleles was found at 0.05 false discovery rate in a later analysis.

This CDR3 has 14 residues. Per the germline V gene, CDR1 is MNHEY and CDR2 is SMNVEV (reference sequence). V was shortened by 8 bases and J by 5 bases, with 19 bases between the two germline ends. The sequence was collected from a middle-aged man in good health and CMV-seronegative. Sequenced input: PBMCs. The chain is built from TRBV27 and TRBJ2-7; D is undetermined. The CDR3 nucleotides are TGTGCCAGCCGTTATAACCCCAGGATGCACGAGCAGTACTTC. This gives the protein CASRYNPRMHEQYF.